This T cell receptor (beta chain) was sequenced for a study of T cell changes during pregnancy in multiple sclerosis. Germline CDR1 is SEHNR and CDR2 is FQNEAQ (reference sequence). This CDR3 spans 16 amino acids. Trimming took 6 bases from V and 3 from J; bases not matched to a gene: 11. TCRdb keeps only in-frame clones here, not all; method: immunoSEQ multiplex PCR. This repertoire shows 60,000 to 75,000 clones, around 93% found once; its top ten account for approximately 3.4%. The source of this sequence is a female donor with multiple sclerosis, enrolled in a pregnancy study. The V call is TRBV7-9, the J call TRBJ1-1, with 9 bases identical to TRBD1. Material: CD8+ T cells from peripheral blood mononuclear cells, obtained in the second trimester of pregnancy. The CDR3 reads CASRDHRGRGDTEAFF. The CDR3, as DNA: TGTGCCAGCAGGGATCACAGGGGGCGGGGGGACACTGAAGCTTTCTTT.